The 14 T cell receptor beta chains below all came from one sample that was sequenced in a study of blood T cell repertoires in COVID-19. This table comes from immunoSEQ multiplex PCR, and its TCRdb copy is limited to in-frame clones, with some not included. The sample yields roughly 100,000 clones, roughly 82% seen once. Sequencing used peripheral blood. All receptors come from a man aged 55 to 69 with acute or convalescent COVID-19.

Comment on this clone: A much larger clone lies a single base off, so this may be a read error. This rearrangement joins TRBV7-3 to TRBJ2-7, with 9 bases identical to TRBD1. Looked up from germline, CDR1 is SGHTA and CDR2 is FQGTGA. Germline trimming cut 5 bases from V and 1 base from J; bases unmatched to any gene: 3. The CDR3 covers 14 residues. CDR3 nucleotides: TGTGCCAGCAGCCCCGGGACAGGGTCCTACGAGCAGTACTTC. It codes for CASSPGTGSYEQYF.

This clone was observed a single time. This sequence joins TRBV2 and TRBJ2-1, with TRBD1 as a possible D gene (6 bases). The CDR3 contains 13 residues. With 7 bases removed from V and 6 bases from J, the gap between germline ends came to 13 bases. Germline V CDR1 and CDR2: SNHLY, FYNNEI. As DNA, the CDR3 is TGTGCCAGCACATCTTGGACAGCCAATGAGCAGTTCTTC. Protein sequence: CASTSWTANEQFF.

The rearrangement uses TRBV7-8 and TRBJ2-3, with no clear D. CDR3 length: 13 residues. Trimming took 1 base from V and 6 from J, leaving 8 bases between them. Germline V gene lookup returns CDR1 SGHVS and CDR2 FQNEAQ. The CDR3 DNA follows: TGTGCCAGCAGCTTAGGAGGAGCCGATACGCAGTATTTT. Amino acid sequence: CASSLGGADTQYF.

V gene TRBV5-4 combines with J gene TRBJ1-1; D gene ambiguous. V was cut by 1 base and J by 0 bases, with 13 bases left in between. Germline V gene lookup returns CDR1 SGHNT and CDR2 YYREEE (reference sequence). The CDR3 sequence is 16 residues long. In DNA, the CDR3 is TGTGCCAGCAGCTTGATGCAGGTTTCGATGAACACTGAAGCTTTCTTT. This encodes CASSLMQVSMNTEAFF.

The gene calls are TRBV7-3 and TRBJ2-1; 12 bases match TRBD2. Trimming removed 5 bases from V and 1 base from J; junction bases left unmatched: 6. The CDR3 totals 17 residues. Germline CDR1 SGHTA, CDR2 FQGTGA. For the CDR3, the DNA is TGTGCCAGCAGCCCCGCTAGCGGGAGGGGATCCTACAATGAGCAGTTCTTC. Protein product: CASSPASGRGSYNEQFF. Variable domain in full (rest from reference TRBV7-3 and TRBJ2-1): GAGVSQTPSNKVTEKGKYVELRCDPISGHTALYWYRQSLGQGPEFLIYFQGTGAADDSGLPNDRFFAVRPEGSVSTLKIQRTERGDSAVYLCASSPASGRGSYNEQFFGPGTRLTVL.

This CDR3 is CASSPLDRVETQYF. The CDR3, as DNA: TGTGCCAGCAGCCCACTAGACAGGGTAGAGACCCAGTACTTC. This chain joins TRBV7-2 and TRBJ2-5; 7 bases are shared with TRBD1. This CDR3 has 14 residues. V lost 5 bases to trimming and J lost 4 bases; unmatched junction nucleotides: 7. Germline CDR1 and CDR2: SGHTA and FQGNSA.

The chain couples TRBV5-4 to TRBJ1-6; D is possibly TRBD1 (5 bases). With 0 bases removed from V and 9 bases from J, the gap between germline ends came to 10 bases. Looked up from germline, CDR1 is SGHNT and CDR2 is YYREEE (reference sequence). CDR3 length: 14 residues. The DNA of the CDR3 is TGTGCCAGCAGCTTGGGTCAGGGCCTTTCACCCCTCCACTTT. Protein: CASSLGQGLSPLHF.

This clone has a single count. The CDR3 nucleotides are TGTGCCAGCAGCGCGGGGGGAGGGACTGGGCATTCACCCCTCCACTTT. Amino acid sequence: CASSAGGGTGHSPLHF. The chain recombines TRBV9 with TRBJ1-6; a possible D gene is TRBD1 (5 bases). This CDR3 is 16 amino acids long. Germline CDR1 SGDLS, CDR2 YYNGEE. Trimming pared 3 bases from V and 8 bases from J, leaving 18 bases between. Complete variable domain (other parts from reference TRBV9 and TRBJ1-6): DSGVTQTPKHLITATGQRVTLRCSPRSGDLSVYWYQQSLDQGLQFLIQYYNGEERAKGNILERFSAQQFPDLHSELNLSSLELGDSALYFCASSAGGGTGHSPLHFGNGTRLTVT.

The rearrangement links TRBV7-9 to TRBJ1-4; D gene uncertain. V shed 4 bases and J shed 8 bases, with 8 bases lying between them. Germline-derived CDR1 and CDR2 are SEHNR and FQNEAQ (reference sequence). The CDR3 has 12 residues. In DNA, the CDR3 is TGTGCCAGCAGCTCCGGGAGAGAAAAACTGTTTTTT. This translates into CASSSGREKLFF.

The chain recombines TRBV24-1 with TRBJ2-1, with TRBD1 matching 8 bases. Germline lookup yields CDR1 KGHDR and CDR2 SFDVKD. Unmatched junction bases numbered 9, after V lost 1 base and J lost 8 bases. The CDR3 runs to 16 residues. This chain's CDR3 is CATSDLVTGGNDEQFF. DNA of the CDR3: TGTGCCACCAGTGATTTAGTTACAGGGGGAAACGATGAGCAGTTCTTC.

V gene TRBV29-1 combines with J gene TRBJ2-1; D call uncertain. In germline, CDR1 is SQVTM, CDR2 ANQGSEA. The CDR3 totals 15 residues. V was clipped by 3 bases and J by 4 bases, with 16 bases between them. CDR3 bases: TGCAGCGTTGACGTGTGGCAGGTTTCATACAATGAGCAGTTCTTC. Translation gives CSVDVWQVSYNEQFF.

This chain links TRBV27 with TRBJ2-3; TRBD2 matches at 10 bases. Germline lookup yields CDR1 MNHEY and CDR2 SMNVEV (reference sequence). The CDR3 runs to 16 residues. The junction had 8 bases not matched to a gene; V was cut back by 2 bases and J by 6 bases. CDR3 nucleotide sequence: TGTGCCAGCAGTTTAAGTCTAGCGGGAGTTTCCGATACGCAGTATTTT. Translating it yields CASSLSLAGVSDTQYF.

This chain links TRBV5-1 with TRBJ1-4; possible D gene TRBD1, 5 bases. V was shortened by 0 bases and J by 3 bases, with 9 bases between the two germline ends. The CDR3 has 15 residues. CDR1 is SGHRS, CDR2 YFSETQ, per germline. This chain's CDR3 is CASSLDPGSNEKLFF. The DNA for the CDR3 is TGCGCCAGCAGCTTGGATCCAGGGTCTAATGAAAAACTGTTTTTT.

This clone was found many times. The CDR3: CASSLEGGSNQPQHF. DNA of the CDR3: TGCGCCAGCAGCTTGGAAGGGGGAAGCAATCAGCCCCAGCATTTT. The V call is TRBV5-1, the J call TRBJ1-5, with D perhaps TRBD1 (6 bases). V lost 0 bases to trimming and J lost 1 base, with 8 bases between them. The CDR3 has 15 amino acids. Germline lookup yields CDR1 SGHRS and CDR2 YFSETQ.